This T cell receptor (beta chain) was captured in a study of blood T cell repertoires in COVID-19. Study in general: Material from acute and convalescent COVID-19 was sourced from the United States, Italy and Spain. T cells, B-cell-depleted T cells, or PBMCs supplied cDNA or gDNA.

In the original processing: Amplified reference gene primers provided the basis for estimating nucleated cell counts. Profiled with immunoSEQ multiplex PCR; TCRdb holds only in-frame clones, not every one. From that table come the V and J calls and clone size; the DNA was used to work out D and trimming. The table has 70,000 to 90,000 clones, around 90% seen once. Germline CDR1 and CDR2: MNHEY and SVGAGI. CDR3 length equals 15 residues. Trimming shortened V by 8 bases and J by 4 bases, and 17 bases separated the two germline ends. The chain employs TRBV6-5 and TRBJ2-2, with TRBD1 as a possible D gene (5 bases). Sequencing was carried out using peripheral blood. The TCR originated in an older man with active or convalescent COVID-19. CDR3 sequence (DNA): TGTGCCAGCCTACCATTAGGGGTTGGCACCGGGGAGCTGTTTTTT. Translating it yields CASLPLGVGTGELFF.